The 8 T cell receptor beta chains presented below share a single source sample, sequenced in a study of patients and donors after allogeneic stem cell transplantation. Each CDR3 protein is one row after TCRdb ran MiXCR on the RT-PCR reads. Among about 960,000 distinct CDR3 sequences listed, 18% were seen once. The sample was blood, either unsorted or a sorted T cell fraction (not recorded which). These receptors were taken from a human donor who was either an allogeneic HSCT recipient or a stem cell or donor lymphocyte infusion donor (not recorded which). It is not recorded whose cells these are; they may come from a transplant donor.

The rearrangement joins TRBV3-1 to TRBJ2-6, with D uncertain. Germline V gene data show CDR1 as LGHDT and CDR2 as YNNKEL (reference sequence). This CDR3 contains 15 residues. Trimming took 4 bases from V and 0 from J, leaving 7 bases between them. The CDR3 here is CASSPRHSGANVLTF. CDR3 nucleotides: TGTGCCAGCAGCCCCCGACACTCTGGGGCCAACGTCCTGACTTTC.

The chain couples TRBV20-1 to TRBJ2-7; D may be TRBD1 or TRBD2 (5 bases each). With 0 bases removed from V and 4 bases from J, the gap between germline ends came to 10 bases. CDR1 and CDR2 (germline): DFQATT, SNEGSKA (reference sequence). This CDR3 spans 13 amino acids. CDR3 loop: CSARDPREYEQYF. The CDR3 nucleotides read TGCAGTGCTAGAGATCCCAGGGAGTACGAGCAGTACTTC.

This clonotype has only a few counts. The chain has TRBV20-1 and TRBJ1-5, with D unresolved. This CDR3 spans 15 amino acids. V was shortened by 6 bases and J by 7 bases, with 22 bases between the two germline ends. Germline assignment: CDR1 DFQATT and CDR2 SNEGSKA (reference sequence). CDR3 protein: CSAILGSGMEQPQHF. The CDR3, as DNA: TGCAGTGCGATCCTGGGTTCCGGGATGGAACAGCCCCAGCATTTT.

In its sample, this clonotype was seen a few times. This chain connects TRBV25-1 to TRBJ2-3; 10 bases fit TRBD2. Germline V lookup: CDR1 MGHDK, CDR2 SYGVNS. The CDR3 totals 16 residues. J was trimmed by 1 base and V by 4 bases; bases with no gene match: 5. The DNA for the CDR3 is TGTGCCAGCAGTGCCGCCCTAGCGGGAGGCACAGATACGCAGTATTTT. Its protein product is CASSAALAGGTDTQYF.

This clonotype was detected many times. The chain carries TRBV29-1 and TRBJ2-7, with D perhaps matching TRBD2 (6 bases). The CDR3 has 14 amino acids. V lost 3 bases, J lost 0 bases, and 12 bases lay in between. The germline V gene has CDR1 SQVTM and CDR2 ANQGSEA. The CDR3 reads CSVESGEFSYEQYF. In DNA, the CDR3 is TGCAGCGTTGAGTCGGGGGAATTCTCCTACGAGCAGTACTTC.

This chain uses TRBV5-1 with TRBJ2-2; D unclear. The V and J ends lost 4 bases and 3 bases respectively, with 13 bases between them. The germline CDR1 and CDR2 sequences are SGHRS and YFSETQ. The CDR3 consists of 15 residues. The DNA for the CDR3 is TGCGCCAGCAGCCCCGCGGAAGTGGACACCGGGGAGCTGTTTTTT. It translates to CASSPAEVDTGELFF.

This clonotype was recorded only once. The chain links TRBV24-1 to TRBJ1-1; D is ambiguous. This CDR3 comprises 14 residues. Germline V gives CDR1 KGHDR, CDR2 SFDVKD. V lost 6 bases and J 1 base, leaving 11 bases between the germline ends. CDR3: CATSNGKWNTEAFF. In DNA form, the CDR3 reads TGTGCCACCAGTAACGGGAAGTGGAACACTGAAGCTTTCTTT.

This clonotype was observed a few times. The chain joins TRBV5-1 to TRBJ2-7, with 9 bases identical to TRBD1. The CDR3 runs 16 residues. CDR1 and CDR2 (germline): SGHRS, YFSETQ. J lost 6 bases, V lost 5 bases, and 15 bases had no gene match. The CDR3 here is CASRRYPGQGNVEQYF. The DNA of the CDR3 is TGCGCCAGCAGGAGGTACCCGGGACAGGGAAATGTCGAGCAGTACTTC.